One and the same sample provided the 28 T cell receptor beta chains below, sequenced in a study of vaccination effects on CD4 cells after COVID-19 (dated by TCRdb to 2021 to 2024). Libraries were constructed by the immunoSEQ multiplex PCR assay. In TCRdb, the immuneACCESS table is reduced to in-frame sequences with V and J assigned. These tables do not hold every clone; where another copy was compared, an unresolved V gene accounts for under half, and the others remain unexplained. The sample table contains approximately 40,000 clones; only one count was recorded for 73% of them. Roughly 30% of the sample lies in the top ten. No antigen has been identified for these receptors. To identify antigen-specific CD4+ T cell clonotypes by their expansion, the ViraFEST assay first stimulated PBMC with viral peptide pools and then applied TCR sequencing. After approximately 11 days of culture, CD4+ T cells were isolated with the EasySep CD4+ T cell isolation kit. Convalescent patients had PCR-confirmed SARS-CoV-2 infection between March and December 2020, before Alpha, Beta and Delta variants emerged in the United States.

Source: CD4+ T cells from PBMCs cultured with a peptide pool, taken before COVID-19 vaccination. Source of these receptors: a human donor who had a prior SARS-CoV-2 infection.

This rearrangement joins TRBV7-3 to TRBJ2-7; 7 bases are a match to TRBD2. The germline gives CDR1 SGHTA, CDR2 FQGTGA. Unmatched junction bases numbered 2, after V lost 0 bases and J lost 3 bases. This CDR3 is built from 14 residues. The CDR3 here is CASSLTGGDYEQYF. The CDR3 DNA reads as TGTGCCAGCAGCTTAACGGGGGGGGACTACGAGCAGTACTTC.

The CDR3 bases are TGTGCCAGCAGGGTTTCCGACAGGGAACTGTTTTTT. Its translation: CASRVSDRELFF. The chain uses TRBV12-3 or TRBV12-4 and TRBJ1-4, with 7 bases fitting TRBD1. The CDR3 is 12 amino acids. The V segment lost 6 bases and the J segment 12 bases; nucleotides outside the gene matches: 7.

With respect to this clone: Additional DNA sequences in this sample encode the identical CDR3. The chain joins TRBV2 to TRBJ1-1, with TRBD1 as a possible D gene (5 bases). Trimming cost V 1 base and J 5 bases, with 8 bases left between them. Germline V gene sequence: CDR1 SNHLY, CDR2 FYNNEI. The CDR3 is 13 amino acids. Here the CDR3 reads CASSEGPGTEAFF. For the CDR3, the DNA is TGTGCCAGCAGTGAAGGGCCAGGGACTGAAGCTTTCTTT.

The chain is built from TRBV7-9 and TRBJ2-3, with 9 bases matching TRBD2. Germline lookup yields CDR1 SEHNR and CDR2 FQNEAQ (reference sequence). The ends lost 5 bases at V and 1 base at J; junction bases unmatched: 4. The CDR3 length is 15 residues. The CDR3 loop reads CASSRGTSRTDTQYF. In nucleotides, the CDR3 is TGTGCCAGCAGCCGCGGGACTAGCCGCACAGATACGCAGTATTTT. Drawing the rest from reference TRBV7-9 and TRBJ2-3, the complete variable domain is DTGVSQNPRHKITKRGQNVTFRCDPISEHNRLYWYRQTLGQGPEFLTYFQNEAQLEKSRLLSDRFSAERPKGSFSTLEIQRTEQGDSAMYLCASSRGTSRTDTQYFGPGTRLTVL.

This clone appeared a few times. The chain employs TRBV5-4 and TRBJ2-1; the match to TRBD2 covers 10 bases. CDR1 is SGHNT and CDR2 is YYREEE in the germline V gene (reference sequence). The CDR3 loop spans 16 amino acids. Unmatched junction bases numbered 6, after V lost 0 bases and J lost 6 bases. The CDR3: CASSLAMASGSNEQFF. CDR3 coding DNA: TGTGCCAGCAGCTTGGCCATGGCTAGCGGGAGCAATGAGCAGTTCTTC. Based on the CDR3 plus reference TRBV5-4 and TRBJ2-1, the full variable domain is ETGVTQSPTHLIKTRGQQVTLRCSSQSGHNTVSWYQQALGQGPQFIFQYYREEENGRGNFPPRFSGLQFPNYSSELNVNALELDDSALYLCASSLAMASGSNEQFFGPGTRLTVL.

Here the CDR3 reads CASSLTGQTSSGNTIYF. For the CDR3, the DNA is TGTGCCAGCAGTTTGACGGGACAGACCTCCTCTGGAAACACCATATATTTT. This chain connects TRBV27 to TRBJ1-3, with TRBD1 matching 7 bases. The CDR3 has 17 amino acids. V was pared by 3 bases and J by 0 bases, with 8 bases of the junction left unmatched. Looked up from germline, CDR1 is MNHEY and CDR2 is SMNVEV (reference sequence).

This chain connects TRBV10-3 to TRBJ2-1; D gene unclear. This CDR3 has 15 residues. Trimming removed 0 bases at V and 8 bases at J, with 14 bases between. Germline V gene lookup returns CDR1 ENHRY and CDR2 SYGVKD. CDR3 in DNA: TGTGCCATCAGTGAGTCTCTCTCTCGATCGTATGAGCAGTTCTTC. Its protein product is CAISESLSRSYEQFF.

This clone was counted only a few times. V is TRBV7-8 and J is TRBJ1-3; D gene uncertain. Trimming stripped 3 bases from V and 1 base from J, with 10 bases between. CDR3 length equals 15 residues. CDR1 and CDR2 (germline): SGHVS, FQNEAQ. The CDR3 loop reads CASSFGGISGNTIYF. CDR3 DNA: TGTGCCAGCAGCTTTGGCGGGATATCTGGAAACACCATATATTTT. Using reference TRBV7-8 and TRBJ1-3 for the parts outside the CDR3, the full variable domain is GAGVSQSPRYKVAKRGQDVALRCDPISGHVSLFWYQQALGQGPEFLTYFQNEAQLDKSGLPSDRFFAERPEGSVSTLKIQRTQQEDSAVYLCASSFGGISGNTIYFGEGSWLTVV.

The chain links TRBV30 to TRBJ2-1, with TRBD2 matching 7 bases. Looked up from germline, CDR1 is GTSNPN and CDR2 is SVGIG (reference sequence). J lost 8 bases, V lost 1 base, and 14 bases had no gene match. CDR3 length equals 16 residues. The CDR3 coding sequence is TGTGCCTGGAGTGAAACTAGCGAGACTGGTCTGGATGAGCAGTTCTTC. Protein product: CAWSETSETGLDEQFF.

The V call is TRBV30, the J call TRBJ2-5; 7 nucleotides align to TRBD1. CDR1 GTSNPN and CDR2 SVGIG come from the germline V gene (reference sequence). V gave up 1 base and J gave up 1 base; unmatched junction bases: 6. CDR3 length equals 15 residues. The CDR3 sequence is CAWSGGTDIQETQYF. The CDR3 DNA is TGTGCCTGGAGTGGGGGGACAGATATCCAAGAGACCCAGTACTTC.

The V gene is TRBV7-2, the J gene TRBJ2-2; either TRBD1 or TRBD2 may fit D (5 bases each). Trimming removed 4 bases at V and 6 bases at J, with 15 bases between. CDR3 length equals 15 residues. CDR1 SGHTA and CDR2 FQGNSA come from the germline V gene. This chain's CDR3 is CASSSWDVLPGELFF. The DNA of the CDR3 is TGTGCCAGCAGCTCTTGGGACGTTCTTCCCGGGGAGCTGTTTTTT.

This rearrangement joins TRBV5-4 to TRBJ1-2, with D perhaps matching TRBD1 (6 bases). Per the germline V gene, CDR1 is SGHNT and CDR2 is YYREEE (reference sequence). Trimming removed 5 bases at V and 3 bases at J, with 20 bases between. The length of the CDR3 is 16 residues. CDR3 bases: TGTGCCAGCAGACCACCCCCGCCGGGGGGCGACTATGGCTACACCTTC. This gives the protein CASRPPPPGGDYGYTF. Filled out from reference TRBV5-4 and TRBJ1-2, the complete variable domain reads ETGVTQSPTHLIKTRGQQVTLRCSSQSGHNTVSWYQQALGQGPQFIFQYYREEENGRGNFPPRFSGLQFPNYSSELNVNALELDDSALYLCASRPPPPGGDYGYTFGSGTRLTVV.

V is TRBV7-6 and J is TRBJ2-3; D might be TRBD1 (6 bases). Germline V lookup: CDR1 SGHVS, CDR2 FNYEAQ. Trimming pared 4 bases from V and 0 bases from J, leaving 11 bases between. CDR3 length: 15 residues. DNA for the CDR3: TGTGCCAGCAGCTCCACAGGGAGCAGCACAGATACGCAGTATTTT. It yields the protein CASSSTGSSTDTQYF.

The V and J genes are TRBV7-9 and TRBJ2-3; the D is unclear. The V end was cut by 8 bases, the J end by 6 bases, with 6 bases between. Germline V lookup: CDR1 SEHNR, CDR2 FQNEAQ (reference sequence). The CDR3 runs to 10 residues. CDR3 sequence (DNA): TGTGCCAGCGACCCGGATACGCAGTATTTT. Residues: CASDPDTQYF.

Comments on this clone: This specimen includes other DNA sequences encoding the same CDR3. CDR3 DNA: TGTGCCAGCAGCTTAAGGGGGGGCACCGGGGAGCTGTTTTTT. Protein: CASSLRGGTGELFF. The V call is TRBV7-3, the J call TRBJ2-2; 7 nucleotides agree with TRBD2. The CDR3 sequence is 14 residues long. Looked up from germline, CDR1 is SGHTA and CDR2 is FQGTGA. V lost 1 base to trimming and J lost 4 bases; unmatched junction nucleotides: 0.

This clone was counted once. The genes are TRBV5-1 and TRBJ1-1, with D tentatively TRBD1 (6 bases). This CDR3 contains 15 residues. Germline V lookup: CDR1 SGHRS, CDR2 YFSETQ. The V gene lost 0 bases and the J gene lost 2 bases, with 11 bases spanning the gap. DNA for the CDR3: TGCGCCAGCAGCTTGGTAACGACAGGCAACACTGAAGCTTTCTTT. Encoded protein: CASSLVTTGNTEAFF.

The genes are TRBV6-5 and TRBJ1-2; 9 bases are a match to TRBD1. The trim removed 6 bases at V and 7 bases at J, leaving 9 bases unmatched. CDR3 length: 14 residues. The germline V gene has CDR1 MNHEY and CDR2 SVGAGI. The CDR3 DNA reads TGTGCCAGCAGAAAACCGGGACAGGGATCTGGCTACACCTTC. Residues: CASRKPGQGSGYTF.

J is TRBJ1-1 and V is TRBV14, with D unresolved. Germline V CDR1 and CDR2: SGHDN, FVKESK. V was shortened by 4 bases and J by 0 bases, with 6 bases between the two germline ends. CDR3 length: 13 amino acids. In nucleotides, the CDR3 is TGTGCCAGCAGCCCCTACATGAACACTGAAGCTTTCTTT. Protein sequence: CASSPYMNTEAFF.

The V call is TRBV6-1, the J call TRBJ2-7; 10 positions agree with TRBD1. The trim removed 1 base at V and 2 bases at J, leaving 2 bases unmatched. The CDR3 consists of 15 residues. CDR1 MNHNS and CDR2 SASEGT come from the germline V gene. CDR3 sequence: CASSEGDRGTYEQYF. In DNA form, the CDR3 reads TGTGCCAGCAGTGAAGGGGACAGGGGCACCTACGAGCAGTACTTC.

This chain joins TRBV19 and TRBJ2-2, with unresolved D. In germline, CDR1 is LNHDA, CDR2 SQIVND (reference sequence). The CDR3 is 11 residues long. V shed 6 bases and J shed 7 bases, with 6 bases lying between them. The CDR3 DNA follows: TGTGCCAGTAGCTCCGTCGGGGAGCTGTTTTTT. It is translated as CASSSVGELFF.

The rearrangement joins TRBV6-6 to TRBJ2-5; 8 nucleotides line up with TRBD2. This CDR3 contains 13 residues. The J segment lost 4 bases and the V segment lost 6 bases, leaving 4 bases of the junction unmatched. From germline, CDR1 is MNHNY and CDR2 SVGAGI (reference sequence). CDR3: CASSPTSGETQYF. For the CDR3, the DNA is TGTGCCAGCAGCCCCACTAGCGGAGAGACCCAGTACTTC.

The CDR3 loop reads CASSVLAGELFF. CDR3 nucleotides: TGTGCCAGCAGCGTCCTGGCCGGGGAGCTGTTTTTT. The chain uses TRBV9 and TRBJ2-2, with D unresolved. The V end was cut by 2 bases, the J end by 6 bases, with 5 bases between. The CDR3 is made up of 12 amino acids. Germline V gene data show CDR1 as SGDLS and CDR2 as YYNGEE.

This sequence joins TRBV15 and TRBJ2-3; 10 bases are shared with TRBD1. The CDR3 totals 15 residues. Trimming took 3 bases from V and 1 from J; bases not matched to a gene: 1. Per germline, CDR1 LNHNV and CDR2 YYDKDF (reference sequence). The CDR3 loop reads CATSSGTGGTDTQYF. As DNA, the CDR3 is TGTGCCACCAGCAGCGGGACAGGGGGCACAGATACGCAGTATTTT.

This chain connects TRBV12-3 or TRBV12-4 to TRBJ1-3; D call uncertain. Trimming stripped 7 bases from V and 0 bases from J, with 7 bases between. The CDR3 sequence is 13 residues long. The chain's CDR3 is CASNQYSGNTIYF. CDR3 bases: TGTGCCAGCAACCAGTACTCTGGAAACACCATATATTTT.

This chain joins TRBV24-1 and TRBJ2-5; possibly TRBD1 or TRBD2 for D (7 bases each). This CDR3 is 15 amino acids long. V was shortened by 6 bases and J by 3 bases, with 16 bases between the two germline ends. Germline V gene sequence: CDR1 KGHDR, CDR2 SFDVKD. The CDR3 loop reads CATSSRGEGKETQYF. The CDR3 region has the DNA TGTGCCACCAGTTCCAGGGGGGAGGGAAAAGAGACCCAGTACTTC.

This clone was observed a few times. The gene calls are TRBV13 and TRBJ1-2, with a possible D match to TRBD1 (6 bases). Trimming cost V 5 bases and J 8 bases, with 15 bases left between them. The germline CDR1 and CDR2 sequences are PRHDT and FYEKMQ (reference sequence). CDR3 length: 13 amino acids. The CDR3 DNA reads TGTGCCAGCAGCGCCAGGGGAATAGGAGGCTACACCTTC. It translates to CASSARGIGGYTF.

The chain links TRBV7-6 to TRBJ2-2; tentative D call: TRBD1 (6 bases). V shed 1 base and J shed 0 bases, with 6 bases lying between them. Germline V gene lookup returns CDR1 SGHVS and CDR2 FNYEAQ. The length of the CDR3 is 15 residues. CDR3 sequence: CASSLDRANTGELFF. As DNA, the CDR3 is TGTGCCAGCAGCTTAGACAGGGCGAACACCGGGGAGCTGTTTTTT.

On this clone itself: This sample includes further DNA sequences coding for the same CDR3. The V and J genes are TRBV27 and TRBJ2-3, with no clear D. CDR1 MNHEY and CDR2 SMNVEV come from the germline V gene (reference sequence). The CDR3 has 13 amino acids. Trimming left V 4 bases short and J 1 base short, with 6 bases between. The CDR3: CASSSRGTDTQYF. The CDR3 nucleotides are TGTGCCAGCAGTTCCCGGGGCACAGATACGCAGTATTTT.